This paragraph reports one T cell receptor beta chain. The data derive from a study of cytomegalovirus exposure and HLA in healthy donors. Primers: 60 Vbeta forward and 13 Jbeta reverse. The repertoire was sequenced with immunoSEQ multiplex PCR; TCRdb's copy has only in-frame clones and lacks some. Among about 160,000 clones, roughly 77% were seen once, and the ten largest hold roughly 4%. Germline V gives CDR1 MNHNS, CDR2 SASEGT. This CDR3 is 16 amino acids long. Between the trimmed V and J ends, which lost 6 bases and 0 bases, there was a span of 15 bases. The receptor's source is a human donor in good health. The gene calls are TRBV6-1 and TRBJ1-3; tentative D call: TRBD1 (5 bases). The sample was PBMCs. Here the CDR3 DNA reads TGTGCCAGCAGGGAACTAGACAGAAGCTCTGGAAACACCATATATTTT. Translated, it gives CASRELDRSSGNTIYF.